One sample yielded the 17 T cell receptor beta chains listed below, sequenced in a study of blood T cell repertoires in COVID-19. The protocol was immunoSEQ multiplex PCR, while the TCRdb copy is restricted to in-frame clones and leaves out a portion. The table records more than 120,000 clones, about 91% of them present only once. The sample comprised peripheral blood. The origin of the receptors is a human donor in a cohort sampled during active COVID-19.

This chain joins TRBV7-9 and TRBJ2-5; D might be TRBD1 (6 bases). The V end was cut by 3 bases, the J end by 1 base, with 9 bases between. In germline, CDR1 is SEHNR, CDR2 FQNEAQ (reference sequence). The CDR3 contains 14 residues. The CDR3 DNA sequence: TGTGCCAGCAGCTTGGGACACCCCCAAGAGACCCAGTACTTC. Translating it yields CASSLGHPQETQYF.

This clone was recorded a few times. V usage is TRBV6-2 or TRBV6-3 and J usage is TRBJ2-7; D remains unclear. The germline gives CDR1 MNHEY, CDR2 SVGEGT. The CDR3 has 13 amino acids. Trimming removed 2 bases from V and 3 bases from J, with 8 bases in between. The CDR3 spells CASSYQENYEQYF. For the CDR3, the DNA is TGTGCCAGCAGTTACCAGGAAAACTACGAGCAGTACTTC.

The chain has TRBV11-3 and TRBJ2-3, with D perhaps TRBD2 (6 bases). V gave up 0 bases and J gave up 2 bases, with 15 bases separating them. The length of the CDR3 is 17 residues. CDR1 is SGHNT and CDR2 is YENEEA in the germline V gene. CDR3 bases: TGTGCCAGCAGCTTAGATGATATACGGGGGATCACAGATACGCAGTATTTT. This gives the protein CASSLDDIRGITDTQYF.

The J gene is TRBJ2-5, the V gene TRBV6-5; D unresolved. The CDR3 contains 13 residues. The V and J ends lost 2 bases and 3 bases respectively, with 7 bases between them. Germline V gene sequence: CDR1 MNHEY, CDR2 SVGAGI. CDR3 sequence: CASSYRVKETQYF. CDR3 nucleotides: TGTGCCAGCAGTTACCGGGTTAAAGAGACCCAGTACTTC.

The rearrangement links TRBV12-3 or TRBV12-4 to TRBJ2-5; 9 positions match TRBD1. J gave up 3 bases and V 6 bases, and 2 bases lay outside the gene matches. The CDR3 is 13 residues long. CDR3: CASSRTGEETQYF. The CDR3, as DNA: TGTGCCAGCAGCCGGACAGGGGAAGAGACCCAGTACTTC.

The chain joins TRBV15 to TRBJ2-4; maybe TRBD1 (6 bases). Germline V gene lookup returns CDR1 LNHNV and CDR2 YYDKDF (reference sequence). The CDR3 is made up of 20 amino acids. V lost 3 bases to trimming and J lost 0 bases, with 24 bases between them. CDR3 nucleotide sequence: TGTGCCACCAGCAGCCCACAGGGCCAGGGAGATTTTTTAGCCAAAAACATTCAGTACTTC. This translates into CATSSPQGQGDFLAKNIQYF.

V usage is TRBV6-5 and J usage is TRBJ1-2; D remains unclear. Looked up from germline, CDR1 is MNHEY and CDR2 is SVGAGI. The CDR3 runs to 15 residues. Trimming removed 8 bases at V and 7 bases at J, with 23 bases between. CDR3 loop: CASYFRSTGDGGYTF. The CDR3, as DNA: TGTGCCAGCTATTTCCGATCCACGGGTGACGGTGGCTACACCTTC.

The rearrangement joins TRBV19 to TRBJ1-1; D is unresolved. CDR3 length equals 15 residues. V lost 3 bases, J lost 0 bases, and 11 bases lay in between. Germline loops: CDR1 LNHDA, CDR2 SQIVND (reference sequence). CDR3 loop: CASSIAITMNTEAFF. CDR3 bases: TGTGCCAGTAGTATTGCGATCACGATGAACACTGAAGCTTTCTTT.

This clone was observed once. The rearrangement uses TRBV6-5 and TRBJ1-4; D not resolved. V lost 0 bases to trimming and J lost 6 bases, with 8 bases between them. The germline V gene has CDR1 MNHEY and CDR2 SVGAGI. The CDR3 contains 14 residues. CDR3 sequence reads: CASSYSKAYEKLFF. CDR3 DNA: TGTGCCAGCAGTTACTCGAAAGCTTATGAAAAACTGTTTTTT.

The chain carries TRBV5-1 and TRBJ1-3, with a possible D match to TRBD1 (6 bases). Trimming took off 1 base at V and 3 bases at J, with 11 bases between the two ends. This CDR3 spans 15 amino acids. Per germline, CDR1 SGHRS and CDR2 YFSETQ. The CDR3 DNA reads TGCGCCAGCAGCTTGCTGCCAGGGGATGGAAACACCATATATTTT. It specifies CASSLLPGDGNTIYF. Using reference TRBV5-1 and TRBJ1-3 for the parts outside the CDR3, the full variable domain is KAGVTQTPRYLIKTRGQQVTLSCSPISGHRSVSWYQQTPGQGLQFLFEYFSETQRNKGNFPGRFSGRQFSNSRSEMNVSTLELGDSALYLCASSLLPGDGNTIYFGEGSWLTVV.

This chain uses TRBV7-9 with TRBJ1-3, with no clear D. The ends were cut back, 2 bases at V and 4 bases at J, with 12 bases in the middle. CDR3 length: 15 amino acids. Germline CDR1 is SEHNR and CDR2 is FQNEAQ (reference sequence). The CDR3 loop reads CASSLPLKLGNTIYF. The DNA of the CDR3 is TGTGCCAGCAGCTTACCTCTTAAACTGGGAAACACCATATATTTT.

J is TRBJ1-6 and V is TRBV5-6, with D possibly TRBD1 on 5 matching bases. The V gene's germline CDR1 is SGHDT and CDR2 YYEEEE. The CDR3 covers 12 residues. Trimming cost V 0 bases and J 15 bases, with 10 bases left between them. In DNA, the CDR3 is TGTGCCAGCAGCTTGGGGGCAGGGCTCCTCCACTTT. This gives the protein CASSLGAGLLHF.

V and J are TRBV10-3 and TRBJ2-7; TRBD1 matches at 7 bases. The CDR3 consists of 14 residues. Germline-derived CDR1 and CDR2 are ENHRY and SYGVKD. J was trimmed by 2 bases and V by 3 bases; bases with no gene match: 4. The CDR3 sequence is CAISDRQGTYEQYF. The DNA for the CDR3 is TGTGCCATCAGTGACCGACAGGGTACCTACGAGCAGTACTTC.

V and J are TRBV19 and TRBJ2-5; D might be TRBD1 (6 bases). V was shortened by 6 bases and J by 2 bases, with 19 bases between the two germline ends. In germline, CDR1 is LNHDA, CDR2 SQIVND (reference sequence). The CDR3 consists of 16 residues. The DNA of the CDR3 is TGTGCCAGTAGCCCGGGCAGGGGAAGGGGGCAAGAGACCCAGTACTTC. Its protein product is CASSPGRGRGQETQYF. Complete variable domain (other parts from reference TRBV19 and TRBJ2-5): DGGITQSPKYLFRKEGQNVTLSCEQNLNHDAMYWYRQDPGQGLRLIYYSQIVNDFQKGDIAEGYSVSREKKESFPLTVTSAQKNPTAFYLCASSPGRGRGQETQYFGPGTRLLVL.

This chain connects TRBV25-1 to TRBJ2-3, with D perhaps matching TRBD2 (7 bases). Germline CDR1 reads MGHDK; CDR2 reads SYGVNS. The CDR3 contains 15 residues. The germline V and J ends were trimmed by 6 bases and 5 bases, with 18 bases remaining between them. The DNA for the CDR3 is TGTGCCAGCAGCAGAAGTCGGGGGGCCGGAGATACGCAGTATTTT. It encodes CASSRSRGAGDTQYF.

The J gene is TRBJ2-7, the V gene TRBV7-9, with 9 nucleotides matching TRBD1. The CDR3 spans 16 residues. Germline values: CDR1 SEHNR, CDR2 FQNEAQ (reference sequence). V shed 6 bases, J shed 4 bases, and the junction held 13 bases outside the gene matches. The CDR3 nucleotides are TGTGCCAGCAGATCTACATCGGGGACAGGGAGATACGAGCAGTACTTC. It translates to CASRSTSGTGRYEQYF.

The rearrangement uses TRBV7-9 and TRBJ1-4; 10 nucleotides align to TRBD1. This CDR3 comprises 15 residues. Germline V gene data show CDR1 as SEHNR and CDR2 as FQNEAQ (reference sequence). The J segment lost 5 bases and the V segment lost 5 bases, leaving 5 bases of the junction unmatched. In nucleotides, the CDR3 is TGTGCCAGCAGCACGAGGGACAGGGGAAATGAAAAACTGTTTTTT. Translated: CASSTRDRGNEKLFF.